Shown below are 8 T cell receptor beta chains from a single sample sequenced in a study of Graves' ophthalmopathy and Graves' hyperthyroidism. Amplifying from RNA transcripts, the study obtained TCR beta CDR3 regions. The workflow started with a first-round RT-PCR run with HTBI primers and then moved on to a second-round multiplex PCR. TCRdb recomputed calls from the multiplex PCR reads with MiXCR, one row per CDR3 protein. Among 400,000 to 450,000 distinct CDR3 sequences, 21% were seen once, and the ten largest hold roughly 3%. The sample consisted of peripheral blood. These receptors were taken from a woman younger than 30 with stable Graves' hyperthyroidism.

The chain employs TRBV20-1 and TRBJ2-7, with TRBD2 as a possible D gene (6 bases). Between the trimmed V and J ends, which lost 0 bases and 6 bases, there was a span of 12 bases. CDR1 and CDR2 from the germline V gene are DFQATT and SNEGSKA (reference sequence). This CDR3 is built from 13 residues. The CDR3 bases are TGCAGTGCTAGAGATGGAGGGGCGCGCGAGCAGTACTTC. This encodes CSARDGGAREQYF.

This clonotype was counted many times. A read error may account for a junction end that differs from germline. V usage is TRBV5-1 and J usage is TRBJ2-5; D uncertain. Per germline, CDR1 SGHRS and CDR2 YFSETQ. The CDR3 contains 13 residues. The CDR3 DNA follows: TGCGCCAGCAGCTCGGGCCAGGAAGAGACCAAGTACTTC. It codes for CASSSGQEETKYF.

This clonotype was seen many times. The genes are TRBV12-3 or TRBV12-4 and TRBJ1-1, with a weak D call TRBD1 (5 bases). The V end lost 2 bases, the J end lost 4 bases, and 8 bases lay between the germline ends. CDR3 length: 13 residues. DNA of the CDR3: TGTGCCAGCAGTTTAAAGGGGAGCACTGAAGCTTTCTTT. Translating gives CASSLKGSTEAFF.

This clonotype was seen at least ten times. The chain has TRBV12-3 or TRBV12-4 and TRBJ2-4, with D tentatively TRBD2 (5 bases). The CDR3 has 14 residues. V was cut by 3 bases and J by 1 base, with 7 bases left in between. CDR3 sequence (DNA): TGTGCCAGCAGTTTGGGAGCGGCCAAAAACATTCAGTACTTC. This sequence encodes CASSLGAAKNIQYF.

This clonotype was counted at least ten times. The chain carries TRBV19 and TRBJ1-2; 9 nucleotides line up with TRBD1. CDR3 length: 13 amino acids. V lost 6 bases to trimming and J lost 6 bases; unmatched junction nucleotides: 5. Germline V lookup: CDR1 LNHDA, CDR2 SQIVND (reference sequence). The CDR3 DNA is TGTGCCAGTAGCTCTTGGACAGGGGATGGCTACACCTTC. Protein sequence: CASSSWTGDGYTF.

This clonotype showed up many times. This rearrangement joins TRBV2 to TRBJ2-5; 9 bases map to TRBD1. This CDR3 spans 14 amino acids. Germline values: CDR1 SNHLY, CDR2 FYNNEI. V dropped 6 bases and J dropped 1; count of bases not matched to a gene: 3. The CDR3 DNA follows: TGTGCCAGCAGGAGGGGACAGGGCCAAGAGACCCAGTACTTC. Its protein is CASRRGQGQETQYF.

The table lists this clonotype with many counts. The V gene is TRBV6-2 or TRBV6-3, the J gene TRBJ2-5; D possibly corresponds to TRBD2 (7 bases). Germline V gives CDR1 MNHEY, CDR2 SVGEGT. V lost 0 bases and J lost 0, with 23 bases in between. CDR3 length: 20 residues. CDR3 nucleotide sequence: TGTGCCAGCAGTTACTCGCCACTTAAGGGGGAGGGGACGTACCAAGAGACCCAGTACTTC. Amino acids: CASSYSPLKGEGTYQETQYF.

Ten or more counts support this clonotype. This rearrangement joins TRBV12-3 or TRBV12-4 to TRBJ2-2; D gene ambiguous. The CDR3 covers 15 residues. V lost 2 bases to trimming and J lost 4 bases, with 11 bases between them. CDR3 DNA sequence: TGTGCCAGCAGTTTACGTCCCTCCGGCACCGGGGAGCTGTTTTTT. Protein product: CASSLRPSGTGELFF.